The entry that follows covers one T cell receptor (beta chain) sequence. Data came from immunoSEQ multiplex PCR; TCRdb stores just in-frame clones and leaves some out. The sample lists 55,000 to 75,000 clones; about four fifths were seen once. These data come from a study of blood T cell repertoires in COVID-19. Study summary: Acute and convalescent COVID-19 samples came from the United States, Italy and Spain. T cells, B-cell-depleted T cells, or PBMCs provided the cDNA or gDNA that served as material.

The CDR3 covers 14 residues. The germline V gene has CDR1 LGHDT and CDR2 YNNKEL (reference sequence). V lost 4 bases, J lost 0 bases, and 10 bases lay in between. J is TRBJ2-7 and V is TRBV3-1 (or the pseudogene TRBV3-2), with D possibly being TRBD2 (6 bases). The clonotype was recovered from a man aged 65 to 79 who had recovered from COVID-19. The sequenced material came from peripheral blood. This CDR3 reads CASSLGGGSYEQYF. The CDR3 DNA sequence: TGTGCCAGCAGCCTGGGGGGAGGCTCCTACGAGCAGTACTTC.